This TCR beta chain was documented in a study of CD4 T cells in relation to SARS-CoV-2 and coronaviruses. General study points: The cross-reactivity analysis covered only spike protein, not other viral proteins.

The unexposed donors gave CD4+ T cells in about 2010-2018, prior to COVID-19. The method was immunoSEQ multiplex PCR; TCRdb's version includes in-frame clones alone and lacks a portion of them. This sample has under 90,000 clones, with 85% to 95% found just once. Note on this clone: Its target is unknown.

Germline CDR1 is SGHNT and CDR2 is YYREEE (reference sequence). The CDR3 runs to 16 residues. With 1 base removed from V and 1 base from J, the gap between germline ends came to 11 bases. The sequenced sample was naive CD4+ T cells from PBMCs. Subset noted: naive CD4+ T cells isolated by negative enrichment. This clonotype originated in a human donor in good health. This chain links TRBV5-4 with TRBJ2-2; maybe TRBD2 (5 bases). The CDR3 region is CASSLFRDLNTGELFF. The CDR3 DNA follows: TGTGCCAGCAGCTTGTTCCGGGATTTGAACACCGGGGAGCTGTTTTTT.